This is a list of T cell receptor beta chains from one sample in a study of blood T cell repertoires in COVID-19. The data were produced by immunoSEQ multiplex PCR, yet TCRdb's version contains in-frame clones alone and is incomplete. This sample carries 45,000 to 65,000 clones, roughly 89% of them seen once, and the ten largest clones take around 10%. The sequenced material came from peripheral blood. The receptor set was obtained from an elderly man with active or convalescent COVID-19. The CDR3 runs from the conserved cysteine through the conserved F or W. Fields, in order: V gene, D gene, clone size, J gene, CDR3 DNA, CDR3 protein. The D gene is left open where the match is weak. Size is stated for part of the rows, as once, few or many counts, or as a class when the clone is expanded.

TRBV6-2/TRBV6-3	-	few	TRBJ2-3	TGTGCCAGCAGTTACTCGCGGGGTGGAGCAGATACGCAGTATTTT	CASSYSRGGADTQYF
TRBV5-5	-	-	TRBJ1-2	TGTGCCAGCACCGCCACAGGGTTTAACTATGGCTACACCTTC	CASTATGFNYGYTF
TRBV5-4	-	few	TRBJ1-6	TGTGCCAGCGCAGAGAAAGGGGTTTATAATTCACCCCTCCACTTT	CASAEKGVYNSPLHF
TRBV6-5	TRBD1	-	TRBJ2-3	TGTGCCAGCAGTCGTACGGGACAGAGCCGCAATTTT	CASSRTGQSRNF
TRBV9	-	-	TRBJ2-7	TGTGCCAGCAGCGTAGGACTAGGCGGGAATCGGGAGCAGTACTTC	CASSVGLGGNREQYF
TRBV19	-	-	TRBJ1-6	TGTGCCAGTAGTGGCGGGATCGGAAATTCACCCCTCCACTTT	CASSGGIGNSPLHF
TRBV18	-	-	TRBJ2-7	TGTGCCAGCTCACCACGAGATTCGGGTTCGGGCGAGCAGTACTTC	CASSPRDSGSGEQYF
TRBV3-1/TRBV3-2	-	-	TRBJ2-3	TGTGCCAGCAGCCAAGTCCGTAGCACAGATACGCAGTATTTT	CASSQVRSTDTQYF
TRBV4-3	TRBD2	once	TRBJ2-2	TGCGCCAGCAGCCAAGATCGGGGGGCCGGGGAGCTGTTTTTT	CASSQDRGAGELFF
TRBV25-1	-	-	TRBJ2-1	TGTGCCAGCAGTGAATGGAAGGGTGGAGGGTACAATGAGCAGTTCTTC	CASSEWKGGGYNEQFF
TRBV7-2	-	-	TRBJ2-2	TGTGCCAGCAGCTTAGATATGACAGGAAACACCGGGGAGCTGTTTTTT	CASSLDMTGNTGELFF
TRBV10-3	-	-	TRBJ1-4	TGTGCCATCAGTCAAGGGGTTGAAAAACTGTTTTTT	CAISQGVEKLFF
TRBV6-2/TRBV6-3	TRBD1	-	TRBJ1-1	TGTGCCAGCAGTTTTCCGACAGGGGGAAACACTGAAGCTTTCTTT	CASSFPTGGNTEAFF
TRBV10-1	TRBD1	-	TRBJ2-7	TGCGCCAGCAGTACCGGGACAGGGGCCGAGCAGTACTTC	CASSTGTGAEQYF
TRBV10-1	TRBD2	-	TRBJ2-1	TGCGCCAGCAGTGCGGGACTAGCGGGGTACAATGAGCAGTTCTTC	CASSAGLAGYNEQFF
TRBV6-4	-	-	TRBJ1-1	TGTGCCAGCAGTGACTCCGGACAGCTTGCGTACACTGAAGCTTTCTTT	CASSDSGQLAYTEAFF